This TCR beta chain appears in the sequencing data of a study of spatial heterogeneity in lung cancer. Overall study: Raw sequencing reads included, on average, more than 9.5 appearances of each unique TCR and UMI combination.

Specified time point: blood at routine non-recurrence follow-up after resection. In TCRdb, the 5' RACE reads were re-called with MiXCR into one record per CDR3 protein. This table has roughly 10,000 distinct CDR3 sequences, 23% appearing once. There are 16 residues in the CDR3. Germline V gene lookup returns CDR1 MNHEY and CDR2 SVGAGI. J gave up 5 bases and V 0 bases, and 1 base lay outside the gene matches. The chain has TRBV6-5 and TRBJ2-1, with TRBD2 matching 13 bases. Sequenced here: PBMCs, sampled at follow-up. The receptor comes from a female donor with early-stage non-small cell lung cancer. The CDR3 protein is CASSYSGLAGDNEQFF. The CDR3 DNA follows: TGTGCCAGCAGTTACTCCGGACTAGCGGGAGACAATGAGCAGTTCTTC.